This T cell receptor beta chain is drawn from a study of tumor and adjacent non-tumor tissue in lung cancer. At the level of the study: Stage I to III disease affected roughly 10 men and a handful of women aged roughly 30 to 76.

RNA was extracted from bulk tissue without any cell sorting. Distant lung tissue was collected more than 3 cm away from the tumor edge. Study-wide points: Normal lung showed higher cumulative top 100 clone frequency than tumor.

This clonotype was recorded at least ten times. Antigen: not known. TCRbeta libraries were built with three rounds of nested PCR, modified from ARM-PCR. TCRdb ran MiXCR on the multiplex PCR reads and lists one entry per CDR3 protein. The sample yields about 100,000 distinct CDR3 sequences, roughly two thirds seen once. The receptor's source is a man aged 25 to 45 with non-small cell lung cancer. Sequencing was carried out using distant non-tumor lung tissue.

The DNA for the CDR3 is TGTGCCAGCAGCTTAGCGACTAGCGGGGGAAGCACAGATACGCAGTATTTT. Translated: CASSLATSGGSTDTQYF. The chain has TRBV11-2 and TRBJ2-3; 12 bases agree with TRBD2. The trim removed 1 base at V and 0 bases at J, leaving 2 bases unmatched. The CDR3 runs to 17 residues. Germline lookup yields CDR1 SGHAT and CDR2 FQNNGV.